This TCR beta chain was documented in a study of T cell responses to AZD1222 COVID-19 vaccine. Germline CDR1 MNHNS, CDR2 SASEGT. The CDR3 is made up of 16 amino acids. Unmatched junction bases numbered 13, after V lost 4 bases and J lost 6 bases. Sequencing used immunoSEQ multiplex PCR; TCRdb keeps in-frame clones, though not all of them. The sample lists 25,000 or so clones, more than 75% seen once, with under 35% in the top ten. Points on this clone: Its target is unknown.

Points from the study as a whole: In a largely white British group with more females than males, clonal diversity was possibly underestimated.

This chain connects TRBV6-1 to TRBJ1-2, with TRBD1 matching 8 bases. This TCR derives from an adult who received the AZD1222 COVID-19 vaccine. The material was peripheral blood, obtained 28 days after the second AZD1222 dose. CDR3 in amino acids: CASSARTGSIWNGYTF. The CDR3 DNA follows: TGTGCCAGCAGTGCTCGGACAGGGTCTATCTGGAATGGCTACACCTTC.